Described below is a single TCR beta chain sequence and its context. This sample was taken from a study of OX40 agonist ivuxolimab in advanced cancers. CDR1 and CDR2 (germline): MGHRA, YSYEKL. The CDR3 is 14 amino acids. V dropped 5 bases and J dropped 6 bases, with 13 bases sitting between them. The method was immunoSEQ multiplex PCR; TCRdb's version includes in-frame clones alone and lacks a portion of them. The sample lists about 15,000 clones; 80% were seen once. The chain has TRBV4-1 and TRBJ2-2; the D is unclear. The specimen was CD4+ or CD8+ T cells sorted from blood, collected in a trial of the OX40 agonist ivuxolimab. The clonotype originates from an adult with an advanced solid tumor such as melanoma, head and neck, liver or kidney cancer. As DNA, the CDR3 is TGCGCCAGCAGCACACCGGGTGTCCCCGGGGAGCTGTTTTTT. It is translated as CASSTPGVPGELFF.